The sequence of this T cell receptor (beta chain) was determined in a study of blood T cell repertoires in COVID-19. Study context: T cells, B-cell-depleted T cells, or PBMCs provided the cDNA or gDNA that served as material.

Participant age was roughly 18 to 95 years, and participants resided in fewer than 30 US areas. Per the study methods: Using reference gene primer amplification, nucleated cell counts were estimated. This table comes from immunoSEQ multiplex PCR, and its TCRdb copy is limited to in-frame clones, with some not included. V, J and clone size derive from that table, while D and trimming were established from the DNA sequence. The sample consists of roughly 250,000 clones, approximately 90% of them appearing once. V lost 5 bases, J lost 4 bases, and 8 bases stayed unmatched. From germline, CDR1 is LNHDA and CDR2 SQIVND (reference sequence). The CDR3 sequence is 15 residues long.

The chain joins TRBV19 to TRBJ1-5, with 7 bases identical to TRBD1. The sample taken for sequencing was PBMCs or T cells enriched from blood (not recorded which). The sequence was collected from a human donor in a cohort exposed to, infected with or recovered from COVID-19 (not recorded which). The donor label of this sample is uncertain. This CDR3 reads CASSFRDSQNQPQHF. The CDR3 nucleotides are TGTGCCAGTAGTTTCCGGGACAGTCAGAATCAGCCCCAGCATTTT. The full variable domain, completed using reference TRBV19 and TRBJ1-5, is DGGITQSPKYLFRKEGQNVTLSCEQNLNHDAMYWYRQDPGQGLRLIYYSQIVNDFQKGDIAEGYSVSREKKESFPLTVTSAQKNPTAFYLCASSFRDSQNQPQHFGDGTRLSIL.